These 24 T cell receptor beta chains share one sample of origin, sequenced in a study of regulatory T cells in long-lasting Graves disease (dated by TCRdb to the early 2020s). The library was produced with multiplex PCR. The instrument was an Illumina HiSeq 4000. To build TCR beta libraries, CDR3 regions were amplified by Arm-PCR using iRepertoire HTBI primers. Using fastp at Q25 and MiXCR, TCRdb reprocessed the public reads and kept productive beta chains. Rows with a matching CDR3 protein are joined into one entry that keeps the most common DNA and genes. A total of 600,000 to 800,000 distinct CDR3 sequences appear in this sample, roughly 30% of them only once. Together, the top ten hold under 50% of the sample. The time point tag for this specimen amounts to: persistent/refractory GD, antithyroid drugs over 5 years with positive TRAb. RNA was extracted from PBMCs in TRIzol for both TCR sequencing and RNA sequencing.

This specimen was peripheral blood mononuclear cells (PBMCs), taken when the disease was refractory, from a patient treated with antithyroid drugs. These receptors came from a female donor with Graves disease.

The V gene is TRBV2, the J gene TRBJ2-5; D gene ambiguous. This CDR3 region has 14 residues. The V and J ends lost 3 bases and 2 bases respectively, with 10 bases between them. Per germline, CDR1 SNHLY and CDR2 FYNNEI. The CDR3 nucleotides are TGTGCCAGCAGTGATCAAAGGCCTCAAGAGACCCAGTACTTC. Protein: CASSDQRPQETQYF.

This clonotype was seen many times. The chain has TRBV5-6 and TRBJ2-7; D is possibly TRBD1 (6 bases). The CDR3 is 14 amino acids. Germline CDR1 and CDR2: SGHDT and YYEEEE. Trimming left V 1 base short and J 3 bases short, with 11 bases between. For the CDR3, the DNA is TGTGCCAGCAGCTTGTGGAACAGGGTCTACGAGCAGTACTTC. This translates into CASSLWNRVYEQYF.

The CDR3 DNA is TGCAGTGCTAGAGATATAGGGGACAGGGGCTACGAGCAGTACTTC. Encoded protein: CSARDIGDRGYEQYF. The V gene is TRBV20-1, the J gene TRBJ2-7, with 10 bases fitting TRBD1. The CDR3 has 15 amino acids. The germline CDR1 and CDR2 sequences are DFQATT and SNEGSKA (reference sequence). Trimming cost V 0 bases and J 3 bases; bases outside gene matches: 5.

The chain has TRBV10-3 and TRBJ2-7; D may be TRBD1 (6 bases). The germline gives CDR1 ENHRY, CDR2 SYGVKD. The CDR3 loop spans 13 amino acids. As DNA, the CDR3 is TGTGCTACGAAGGGGTTACAGGGATTCGAGCAGTACTTC. Amino acids: CATKGLQGFEQYF.

V usage is TRBV7-2 and J usage is TRBJ1-1; 10 nucleotides align to TRBD1. The CDR3 extends over 15 amino acids. The V segment lost 5 bases and the J segment 5 bases; nucleotides outside the gene matches: 8. In germline, CDR1 is SGHTA, CDR2 FQGNSA. CDR3 coding DNA: TGTGCCAGCAGCCCCGGACAGGGGGGTGAGACTGAAGCTTTCTTT. Protein product: CASSPGQGGETEAFF. Complete variable domain (other parts from reference TRBV7-2 and TRBJ1-1): GAGVSQSPSNKVTEKGKDVELRCDPISGHTALYWYRQSLGQGLEFLIYFQGNSAPDKSGLPSDRFSAERTGGSVSTLTIQRTQQEDSAVYLCASSPGQGGETEAFFGQGTRLTVV.

The chain carries TRBV6-1 and TRBJ1-1; D remains unclear. The CDR3 covers 14 residues. Germline CDR1 MNHNS, CDR2 SASEGT. The V gene lost 6 bases and the J gene lost 7 bases, with 18 bases spanning the gap. As DNA, the CDR3 is TGTGCCAGCAGGCGACATGAGGGAACTGGTGAAGCTTTCTTT. Translation: CASRRHEGTGEAFF.

The gene calls are TRBV19 and TRBJ1-2; D not resolved. This CDR3 is 14 amino acids long. Trimming cost V 1 base and J 3 bases, with 9 bases left between them. Looked up from germline, CDR1 is LNHDA and CDR2 is SQIVND (reference sequence). CDR3 bases: TGTGCCAGTAGTATAGTAGTGACGGACTATGGCTACACCTTC. It codes for CASSIVVTDYGYTF.

As for this clonotype: Sequence at one end of the junction differs from germline and may be a read error. J is TRBJ2-2 and V is TRBV2; the D gene is possibly TRBD1 (5 bases). There are 14 residues in the CDR3. Per the germline V gene, CDR1 is SNHLY and CDR2 is FYNNEI. For the CDR3, the DNA is TGTGCCAGCAACCAGGACACGAACACCTGGGAGCTGTTTTTT. Translating it yields CASNQDTNTWELFF.

V is TRBV6-1 and J is TRBJ1-2, with TRBD1 as a possible D gene (5 bases). CDR1 MNHNS and CDR2 SASEGT come from the germline V gene. This CDR3 comprises 12 residues. The V end was cut by 7 bases, the J end by 4 bases, with 10 bases between. The CDR3 DNA reads as TGTGCCAGCACCCCCGGGGCCTATGGCTACACCTTC. Protein product: CASTPGAYGYTF.

This clonotype appeared a few times. The rearrangement links TRBV19 to TRBJ1-1; 9 bases are shared with TRBD1. V gave up 3 bases and J gave up 6 bases; unmatched junction bases: 5. This CDR3 has 14 residues. Germline assignment: CDR1 LNHDA and CDR2 SQIVND (reference sequence). In DNA form, the CDR3 reads TGTGCCAGTAGTATTAACAGGGGGCTCTCTGAAGCTTTCTTT. Protein: CASSINRGLSEAFF.

The table lists this clonotype with many counts. The genes are TRBV6-2 or TRBV6-3 and TRBJ2-7; D assignment may be TRBD1 or TRBD2 (5 bases each). There are 15 residues in the CDR3. Germline lookup yields CDR1 MNHEY and CDR2 SVGEGT. Trimming cost V 7 bases and J 3 bases, with 19 bases left between them. The DNA of the CDR3 is TGTGCCAGCATCAAGGGGCTAGCTCCCGGCTACGAGCAGTACTTC. As protein: CASIKGLAPGYEQYF.

At least ten counts were recorded for this clonotype. The chain couples TRBV2 to TRBJ1-4; no clear D gene. This CDR3 is 14 amino acids long. CDR1 and CDR2 (germline): SNHLY, FYNNEI. Deletions cut 1 base from V and 0 bases from J, with 3 bases between. Here the CDR3 DNA reads TGTGCCAGCAGTGAAGGCCCAACTAATGAAAAACTGTTTTTT. Its translation is CASSEGPTNEKLFF.

V is TRBV19 and J is TRBJ2-7, with 10 bases that match TRBD1. The CDR3 runs 16 residues. The V and J ends lost 4 bases and 3 bases, in that order; junction bases with no gene match: 9. CDR1 LNHDA and CDR2 SQIVND come from the germline V gene (reference sequence). CDR3: CASSTLPGQGSYEQYF. The CDR3 DNA sequence: TGTGCCAGTAGTACGCTCCCGGGACAGGGGAGCTACGAGCAGTACTTC.

The rearrangement joins TRBV7-9 to TRBJ2-2; D is unresolved. The germline CDR1 and CDR2 sequences are SEHNR and FQNEAQ (reference sequence). This CDR3 is built from 16 residues. V was pared by 5 bases and J by 1 base, with 14 bases between. The CDR3 coding sequence is TGTGCCAGCAGCCCCGTCGGCAGAGTGAACACCGGGGAGCTGTTTTTT. It is translated as CASSPVGRVNTGELFF.

The chain couples TRBV20-1 to TRBJ1-1, with D perhaps TRBD1 (5 bases). The CDR3 spans 13 residues. V lost 3 bases, J lost 6 bases, and 14 bases lay in between. In germline, CDR1 is DFQATT, CDR2 SNEGSKA (reference sequence). In nucleotides, the CDR3 is TGCAGTGCTAGTTCGGACAATTTTTCTGAAGCTTTCTTT. This codes for CSASSDNFSEAFF.

V usage is TRBV10-3 and J usage is TRBJ1-2; no firm D call. The V gene's germline CDR1 is ENHRY and CDR2 SYGVKD. Trimming stripped 4 bases from V and 4 bases from J, with 10 bases between. This CDR3 contains 13 residues. The CDR3 here is CAISVQKSYGYTF. The CDR3 nucleotides read TGTGCCATCAGTGTACAGAAATCCTATGGCTACACCTTC.

The chain recombines TRBV14 with TRBJ1-2, with D unresolved. The CDR3 contains 13 residues. The V end lost 1 base, the J end lost 3 bases, and 6 bases lay between the germline ends. The V gene's germline CDR1 is SGHDN and CDR2 FVKESK. CDR3 region: CASSQVGHYGYTF. For the CDR3, the DNA is TGTGCCAGCAGCCAAGTAGGACACTATGGCTACACCTTC.

There are many counts of this clonotype. The rearrangement uses TRBV6-1 and TRBJ2-7; TRBD2 agrees at 8 bases. Germline V gene lookup returns CDR1 MNHNS and CDR2 SASEGT. V gave up 5 bases and J gave up 12 bases; unmatched junction bases: 6. The CDR3 has 11 residues. Written as DNA, the CDR3 is TGTGCCAGCAGTCACACTAGCGGCCTGTACTTC. It codes for CASSHTSGLYF.

The rearrangement links TRBV19 to TRBJ2-6, with D unresolved. The V end was cut by 3 bases, the J end by 0 bases, with 12 bases between. Germline V gene lookup returns CDR1 LNHDA and CDR2 SQIVND (reference sequence). The CDR3 has 17 amino acids. The CDR3 sequence: CASSMGLQSSGANVLTF. The CDR3 nucleotides read TGTGCCAGTAGTATGGGCCTGCAGAGCTCTGGGGCCAACGTCCTGACTTTC.

This clonotype appeared a few times. The chain carries TRBV5-4 and TRBJ1-2, with 8 bases lining up with TRBD1. From germline, CDR1 is SGHNT and CDR2 YYREEE (reference sequence). This CDR3 is built from 13 residues. The ends lost 5 bases at V and 6 bases at J; junction bases unmatched: 6. CDR3 sequence: CASSKDRVDGYTF. CDR3 nucleotides: TGTGCCAGCAGTAAGGACAGGGTTGATGGCTACACCTTC. The full variable domain, in which reference TRBV5-4 and TRBJ1-2 provide the parts outside the CDR3, is ETGVTQSPTHLIKTRGQQVTLRCSSQSGHNTVSWYQQALGQGPQFIFQYYREEENGRGNFPPRFSGLQFPNYSSELNVNALELDDSALYLCASSKDRVDGYTFGSGTRLTVV.

The chain couples TRBV3-1 to TRBJ1-4; 9 bases line up with TRBD1. CDR3 length: 16 amino acids. Germline lookup yields CDR1 LGHDT and CDR2 YNNKEL (reference sequence). Trimming at V came to 5 bases and at J to 8 bases, leaving 12 bases not matched to a gene. This chain's CDR3 is CASSSNRGLFGEKLFF. The DNA for the CDR3 is TGTGCCAGCAGCTCTAACAGGGGGCTGTTTGGAGAAAAACTGTTTTTT.

This clonotype was observed many times. The V call is TRBV2, the J call TRBJ1-4, with 10 nucleotides matching TRBD1. The CDR3 consists of 16 residues. CDR1 and CDR2 (germline): SNHLY, FYNNEI. The junction had 4 bases not matched to a gene; V was cut back by 3 bases and J by 3 bases. The CDR3 loop is CASSETGGFPNEKLFF. As DNA, the CDR3 is TGTGCCAGCAGTGAGACAGGGGGCTTTCCTAATGAAAAACTGTTTTTT.

The J gene is TRBJ2-7, the V gene TRBV6-1, with D possibly matching TRBD2 (5 bases). The CDR3 runs to 14 residues. Germline CDR1 is MNHNS and CDR2 is SASEGT. Trimming shortened V by 6 bases and J by 4 bases, and 16 bases separated the two germline ends. Written as DNA, the CDR3 is TGTGCCAGCAGGGCAGCGGAAACCTTATACGAGCAGTACTTC. Amino acid sequence: CASRAAETLYEQYF.

The chain joins TRBV6-1 to TRBJ1-3; D is ambiguous. The CDR3 runs 14 residues. CDR1 MNHNS and CDR2 SASEGT come from the germline V gene. Trimming took off 6 bases at V and 4 bases at J, with 13 bases between the two ends. Here the CDR3 reads CASSSGNPGNTIYF. In DNA form, the CDR3 reads TGTGCCAGCAGCTCCGGGAATCCAGGAAACACCATATATTTT.